Following are 29 T cell receptor beta chains from one sample sequenced in a study of sequential checkpoint blockade in melanoma. The treatment is: randomized to nivolumab then ipilimumab (arm A) or the reverse (arm B). Profiled with immunoSEQ multiplex PCR; TCRdb holds only in-frame clones, not every one. The data hold fewer than 4,500 clones, with around three fifths observed a single time. The material was CD8+ T cells sorted from blood (inferred from file names), obtained from a patient given nivolumab and ipilimumab in sequence. The receptors were sampled from a human patient with melanoma. Some clones in this sample may be carry-over from other donors' samples.

This chain uses TRBV19 with TRBJ1-1; D not resolved. The CDR3 runs 14 residues. V was clipped by 3 bases and J by 3 bases, with 11 bases between them. Germline lookup yields CDR1 LNHDA and CDR2 SQIVND (reference sequence). CDR3 in DNA: TGTGCCAGTAGTATGGCGGGCATTTACACTGAAGCTTTCTTT. Translating gives CASSMAGIYTEAFF. Filled out from reference TRBV19 and TRBJ1-1, the complete variable domain reads DGGITQSPKYLFRKEGQNVTLSCEQNLNHDAMYWYRQDPGQGLRLIYYSQIVNDFQKGDIAEGYSVSREKKESFPLTVTSAQKNPTAFYLCASSMAGIYTEAFFGQGTRLTVV.

The rearrangement joins TRBV4-3 to TRBJ2-6, with D maybe TRBD1 (5 bases). Trimming took off 4 bases at V and 4 bases at J, with 20 bases between the two ends. This CDR3 is built from 18 residues. From germline, CDR1 is LGHNA and CDR2 YSLEER. The CDR3, as DNA: TGCGCCAGCAGCCCCTCGAGTGAAGGGGTGGGGGGGGCCAACGTCCTGACTTTC. Amino acids: CASSPSSEGVGGANVLTF.

The chain has TRBV5-1 and TRBJ1-2; 8 nucleotides agree with TRBD1. This CDR3 region has 15 residues. V lost 5 bases to trimming and J lost 2 bases; unmatched junction nucleotides: 8. Per the germline V gene, CDR1 is SGHRS and CDR2 is YFSETQ. CDR3 in DNA: TGCGCCAGCAGGCTCGACAGGGGTAGGAACTATGGCTACACCTTC. Translated: CASRLDRGRNYGYTF.

The chain joins TRBV11-2 to TRBJ2-7; 7 bases are shared with TRBD1. The CDR3 loop spans 16 amino acids. The germline V gene has CDR1 SGHAT and CDR2 FQNNGV. Losses at the gene ends were 1 base for V and 5 bases for J; bases not matched to a gene: 11. The CDR3 nucleotides read TGTGCCAGCAGCTTAGGGTTCGGTGACAGGGACCACGAGCAGTACTTC. It specifies CASSLGFGDRDHEQYF.

The V gene is TRBV27, the J gene TRBJ2-3; 7 positions match TRBD1. The J segment lost 6 bases and the V segment lost 2 bases, leaving 5 bases of the junction unmatched. Germline V gene data show CDR1 as MNHEY and CDR2 as SMNVEV (reference sequence). The CDR3 runs to 14 residues. CDR3 DNA sequence: TGTGCCAGCAGTTTAAGACAGGGAGCCGATACGCAGTATTTT. Amino acid sequence: CASSLRQGADTQYF.

The CDR3 loop reads CASSLDGYQPQHF. The CDR3 DNA sequence: TGTGCCAGCAGCTTAGACGGTTATCAGCCCCAGCATTTT. This chain uses TRBV11-2 with TRBJ1-5; D ambiguous. V gave up 0 bases and J gave up 5 bases, with 5 bases separating them. The CDR3 covers 13 residues. CDR1 SGHAT and CDR2 FQNNGV come from the germline V gene.

V and J are TRBV7-8 and TRBJ2-5, with D possibly matching TRBD2 (7 bases). Germline V lookup: CDR1 SGHVS, CDR2 FQNEAQ. The V end lost 5 bases, the J end lost 2 bases, and 15 bases lay between the germline ends. The CDR3 has 15 amino acids. For the CDR3, the DNA is TGTGCCAGCAGCCAACTGGAGGGGGGGCAAGAGACCCAGTACTTC. As protein: CASSQLEGGQETQYF.

The count of this clone is one. The J gene is TRBJ1-6, the V gene TRBV19; possible D gene TRBD1, 5 bases. V lost 3 bases and J 7 bases, leaving 13 bases between the germline ends. This CDR3 comprises 15 residues. Germline CDR1 is LNHDA and CDR2 is SQIVND (reference sequence). CDR3 loop: CASSIQGIGNSPLHF. The CDR3 nucleotides read TGTGCCAGTAGTATCCAGGGAATAGGGAATTCACCCCTCCACTTT.

This clone appeared a few times. The rearrangement joins TRBV19 to TRBJ2-3; the match to TRBD1 covers 7 bases. CDR1 is LNHDA, CDR2 SQIVND, per germline (reference sequence). The CDR3 runs to 13 residues. V gave up 4 bases and J gave up 6 bases; unmatched junction bases: 4. CDR3 amino acids: CASSTTGWDTQYF. CDR3 DNA sequence: TGTGCCAGTAGTACGACAGGGTGGGATACGCAGTATTTT.

The J gene is TRBJ2-3, the V gene TRBV27, with 7 bases identical to TRBD2. Germline lookup yields CDR1 MNHEY and CDR2 SMNVEV (reference sequence). CDR3 length: 15 residues. The trim removed 3 bases at V and 3 bases at J, leaving 6 bases unmatched. Here the CDR3 reads CASSFGLDLTDTQYF. In DNA, the CDR3 is TGTGCCAGCAGTTTCGGACTAGATTTAACAGATACGCAGTATTTT.

The chain recombines TRBV4-3 with TRBJ2-3; possible D gene TRBD2, 6 bases. Per germline, CDR1 LGHNA and CDR2 YSLEER. Trimming shortened V by 0 bases and J by 6 bases, and 7 bases separated the two germline ends. This CDR3 comprises 13 residues. CDR3 in amino acids: CASSQEGLDTQYF. The CDR3 bases are TGCGCCAGCAGCCAAGAGGGACTGGATACGCAGTATTTT.

This clone is labeled medium-sized (0.01 to 0.1%). The chain carries TRBV6-4 and TRBJ2-5, with 15 bases fitting TRBD2. The CDR3 is 16 amino acids. Germline V CDR1 and CDR2: MRHNA, SNTAGT. J lost 2 bases, V lost 5 bases, and 3 bases had no gene match. The CDR3 sequence is CASSPGTSGGQETQYF. DNA for the CDR3: TGTGCCAGCAGTCCAGGGACTAGCGGGGGGCAAGAGACCCAGTACTTC.

This clone counts as medium-sized. The chain links TRBV5-6 to TRBJ2-7; 7 positions agree with TRBD1. This CDR3 contains 15 residues. V trimming: 4 bases; J trimming: 0 bases; junction bases outside the gene matches: 7. The germline gives CDR1 SGHDT, CDR2 YYEEEE. CDR3 residues: CASSTTDRVSYEQYF. Here the CDR3 DNA reads TGTGCCAGCAGCACGACAGACAGGGTCTCCTACGAGCAGTACTTC.

V gene TRBV4-1 combines with J gene TRBJ2-3; the match to TRBD1 covers 12 bases. The CDR3 runs 19 residues. V lost 4 bases, J lost 5 bases, and 16 bases stayed unmatched. Germline CDR1 reads MGHRA; CDR2 reads YSYEKL. The CDR3, as DNA: TGCGCCAGCAGCCTTCTCGGGACAGGGGGCCTCCCGGGCCTAGATACGCAGTATTTT. Its protein product is CASSLLGTGGLPGLDTQYF.

This clone was detected only a few times. V and J are TRBV28 and TRBJ1-6; TRBD1 agrees at 7 bases. CDR3 size: 15 residues. V dropped 7 bases and J dropped 4; count of bases not matched to a gene: 7. Germline V gene lookup returns CDR1 MDHEN and CDR2 SYDVKM. The CDR3 bases are TGTGCCAGCAATCCGACAGGGAGATATAATTCACCCCTCCACTTT. Translating gives CASNPTGRYNSPLHF.

The chain recombines TRBV18 with TRBJ1-1; D gene unclear. Germline loops: CDR1 KGHSH, CDR2 LQKENI. With 10 bases removed from V and 0 bases from J, the gap between germline ends came to 18 bases. The CDR3 contains 15 residues. The CDR3 loop is CATSPTSGMNTEAFF. CDR3 DNA: TGTGCCACTTCACCCACCTCAGGTATGAACACTGAAGCTTTCTTT.

The chain recombines TRBV12-5 with TRBJ1-5; 7 bases map to TRBD1. Germline values: CDR1 LGHNT, CDR2 FRNRAP. The V segment lost 1 base and the J segment 1 base; nucleotides outside the gene matches: 19. The CDR3 sequence is 21 residues long. CDR3 loop: CASGLAGVGQDKYGSNQPQHF. The DNA for the CDR3 is TGTGCTAGTGGTTTGGCCGGAGTCGGACAGGACAAGTATGGGAGCAATCAGCCCCAGCATTTT. Drawing the rest from reference TRBV12-5 and TRBJ1-5, the complete variable domain is DARVTQTPRHKVTEMGQEVTMRCQPILGHNTVFWYRQTMMQGLELLAYFRNRAPLDDSGMPKDRFSAEMPDATLATLKIQPSEPRDSAVYFCASGLAGVGQDKYGSNQPQHFGDGTRLSIL.

The chain is built from TRBV7-9 and TRBJ1-2, with D maybe TRBD1 (6 bases). Trimming left V 4 bases short and J 1 base short, with 13 bases between. The CDR3 length is 15 residues. Germline lookup yields CDR1 SEHNR and CDR2 FQNEAQ (reference sequence). The CDR3: CASSSDRRNNYGYTF. In DNA, the CDR3 is TGTGCCAGCAGCTCCGACAGGCGAAATAACTATGGCTACACCTTC. Combining the CDR3 with reference TRBV7-9 and TRBJ1-2 gives the whole variable domain DTGVSQNPRHKITKRGQNVTFRCDPISEHNRLYWYRQTLGQGPEFLTYFQNEAQLEKSRLLSDRFSAERPKGSFSTLEIQRTEQGDSAMYLCASSSDRRNNYGYTFGSGTRLTVV.

This clone has a single count. The rearrangement links TRBV9 to TRBJ2-3; perhaps TRBD2 as D (6 bases). Trimming stripped 4 bases from V and 2 bases from J, with 14 bases between. This CDR3 contains 15 residues. The V gene's germline CDR1 is SGDLS and CDR2 YYNGEE. The CDR3 protein is CASSFLAAYTDTQYF. The CDR3 DNA reads as TGTGCCAGCAGCTTTTTAGCGGCTTACACAGATACGCAGTATTTT.

The chain employs TRBV5-1 and TRBJ2-3; D might be TRBD1 (6 bases). CDR3 length: 13 residues. V lost 4 bases and J lost 6, with 12 bases in between. Germline values: CDR1 SGHRS, CDR2 YFSETQ. For the CDR3, the DNA is TGCGCCAGCAGCCAGAAGGGGGTGGATACGCAGTATTTT. Its translation: CASSQKGVDTQYF.

The chain recombines TRBV25-1 with TRBJ1-5; TRBD1 is a possible D gene (5 bases). This CDR3 region has 14 residues. Germline CDR1 MGHDK, CDR2 SYGVNS. Trimming took 2 bases from V and 5 from J, leaving 10 bases between them. CDR3 residues: CASSEGSGHQPQHF. In DNA, the CDR3 is TGTGCCAGCAGTGAAGGATCAGGGCATCAGCCCCAGCATTTT.

This clone is classed as medium-sized. This rearrangement joins TRBV19 to TRBJ1-5; D is ambiguous. This CDR3 contains 15 residues. V gave up 1 base and J gave up 3 bases, with 10 bases separating them. In germline, CDR1 is LNHDA, CDR2 SQIVND (reference sequence). This chain's CDR3 is CASSIGSEANQPQHF. In DNA form, the CDR3 reads TGTGCCAGTAGTATAGGAAGCGAGGCCAATCAGCCCCAGCATTTT.

This clone was counted between two and nine times. The chain joins TRBV5-1 to TRBJ2-7; D may be TRBD2 (5 bases). V dropped 2 bases and J dropped 0 bases, with 9 bases sitting between them. The germline gives CDR1 SGHRS, CDR2 YFSETQ. This CDR3 is 14 amino acids long. For the CDR3, the DNA is TGCGCCAGCAGCTTCGAGGGCTTCTCCTACGAGCAGTACTTC. As protein: CASSFEGFSYEQYF.

The chain employs TRBV9 and TRBJ1-1; tentative D call: TRBD1 (5 bases). In germline, CDR1 is SGDLS, CDR2 YYNGEE. This CDR3 is 15 amino acids long. V was pared by 0 bases and J by 4 bases, with 13 bases between. DNA of the CDR3: TGTGCCAGCAGCGTAGATGGCAGGGAGGCCACTGAAGCTTTCTTT. It specifies CASSVDGREATEAFF. Variable domain in full (rest from reference TRBV9 and TRBJ1-1): DSGVTQTPKHLITATGQRVTLRCSPRSGDLSVYWYQQSLDQGLQFLIQYYNGEERAKGNILERFSAQQFPDLHSELNLSSLELGDSALYFCASSVDGREATEAFFGQGTRLTVV.

The rearrangement uses TRBV6-6 and TRBJ2-1; tentatively, D is TRBD2 (6 bases). This CDR3 has 16 residues. From germline, CDR1 is MNHNY and CDR2 SVGAGI (reference sequence). The germline V and J ends were trimmed by 4 bases and 6 bases, with 19 bases remaining between them. CDR3 residues: CASSSATEGRGNEQFF. The CDR3 DNA is TGTGCCAGCAGTTCGGCTACGGAGGGCCGAGGCAATGAGCAGTTCTTC.

This clone was counted a few times. This chain connects TRBV7-9 to TRBJ1-1, with D possibly being TRBD1 (5 bases). The V end lost 3 bases, the J end lost 5 bases, and 13 bases lay between the germline ends. The CDR3 contains 14 residues. Germline V CDR1 and CDR2: SEHNR, FQNEAQ (reference sequence). CDR3 residues: CASSFGAGWTEAFF. CDR3 bases: TGTGCCAGCAGCTTTGGGGCAGGGTGGACTGAAGCTTTCTTT.

The rearrangement uses TRBV11-1 and TRBJ2-7, with 7 positions matching TRBD2. V was pared by 3 bases and J by 0 bases, with 2 bases of the junction left unmatched. This CDR3 contains 14 residues. Germline V gene data show CDR1 as SGHAT and CDR2 as FQDESV (reference sequence). CDR3 coding DNA: TGTGCCAGCAGCTTTGCTAGCGGCTCCTACGAGCAGTACTTC. This encodes CASSFASGSYEQYF.

Notes on this clone: The junction and the germline gene differ at one end; a read error may be behind it. The chain joins TRBV5-1 to TRBJ2-7; D remains unclear. Germline CDR1 reads SGHRS; CDR2 reads YFSETQ. This CDR3 comprises 15 residues. In DNA, the CDR3 is TGCGTCAGCAGTTTTAGCTTGGCTTATTCCTACGAGCAGTACTTC. Translated: CVSSFSLAYSYEQYF.

This clone turned up a few times. CDR3 loop: CASSPDRGPYSYEQYF. CDR3 in DNA: TGCGCCAGCAGCCCGGACAGGGGACCCTACTCCTACGAGCAGTACTTC. The chain combines TRBV10-1 with TRBJ2-5; 9 positions agree with TRBD1. The J call may be mistaken, given a closer DNA end match to TRBJ2-7. CDR1 and CDR2 (germline): WNHNN, SYGVQD (reference sequence). CDR3 length: 16 residues.